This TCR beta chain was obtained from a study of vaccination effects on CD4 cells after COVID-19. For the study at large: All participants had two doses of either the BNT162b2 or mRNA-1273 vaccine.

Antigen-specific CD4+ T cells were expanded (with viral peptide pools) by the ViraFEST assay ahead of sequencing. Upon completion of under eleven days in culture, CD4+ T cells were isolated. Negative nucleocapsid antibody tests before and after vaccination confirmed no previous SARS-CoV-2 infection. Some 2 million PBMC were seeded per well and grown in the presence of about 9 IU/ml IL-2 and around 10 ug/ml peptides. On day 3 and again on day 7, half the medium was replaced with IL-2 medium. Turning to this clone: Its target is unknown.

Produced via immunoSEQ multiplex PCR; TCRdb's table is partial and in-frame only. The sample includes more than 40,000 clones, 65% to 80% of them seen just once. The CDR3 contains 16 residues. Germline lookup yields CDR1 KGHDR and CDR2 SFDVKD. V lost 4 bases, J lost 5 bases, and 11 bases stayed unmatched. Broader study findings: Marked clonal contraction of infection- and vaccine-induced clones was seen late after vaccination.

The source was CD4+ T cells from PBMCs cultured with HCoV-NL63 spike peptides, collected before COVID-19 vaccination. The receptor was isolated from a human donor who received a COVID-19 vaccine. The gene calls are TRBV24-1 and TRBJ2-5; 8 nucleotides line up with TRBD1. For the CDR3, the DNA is TGTGCCACCAGTGACCCCAGGACAGGGACCGGGGAGACCCAGTACTTC. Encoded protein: CATSDPRTGTGETQYF.